This TCR beta chain is from a study of shared clonotypes between healthy human individuals. This CDR3 region has 12 residues. Trimming left V 6 bases short and J 7 bases short, with 10 bases between. CDR1 is MNHNS and CDR2 is SASEGT in the germline V gene. The deep-level immunoSEQ assay was used. Libraries were prepared by immunoSEQ multiplex PCR; TCRdb keeps only in-frame clonotypes and omits some of them. This sample has roughly 500,000 clones; more than 75% occur once, and the top ten carry more than 10%. The receptor's source is a woman between 40 and 55 years old in good health. Some clones in this sample may be carry-over from other donors' samples. Material: PBMCs. J is TRBJ2-1 and V is TRBV6-1; possible D gene TRBD2, 6 bases. This CDR3 reads CASRTEGNEQFF. DNA for the CDR3: TGTGCCAGCAGGACGGAGGGAAATGAGCAGTTCTTC.